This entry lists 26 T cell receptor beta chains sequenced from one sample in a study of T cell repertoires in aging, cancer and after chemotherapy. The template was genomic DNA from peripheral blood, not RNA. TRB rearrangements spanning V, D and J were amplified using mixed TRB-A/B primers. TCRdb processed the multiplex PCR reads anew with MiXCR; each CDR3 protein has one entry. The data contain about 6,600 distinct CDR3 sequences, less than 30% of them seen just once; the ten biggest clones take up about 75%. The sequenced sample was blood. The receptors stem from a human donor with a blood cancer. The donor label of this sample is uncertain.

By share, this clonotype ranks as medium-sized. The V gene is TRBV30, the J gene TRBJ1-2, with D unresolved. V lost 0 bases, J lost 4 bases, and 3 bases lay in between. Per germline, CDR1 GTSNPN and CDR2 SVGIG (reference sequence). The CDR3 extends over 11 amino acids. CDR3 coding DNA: TGTGCCTGGAGTGTATCCTATGGCTACACCTTC. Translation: CAWSVSYGYTF.

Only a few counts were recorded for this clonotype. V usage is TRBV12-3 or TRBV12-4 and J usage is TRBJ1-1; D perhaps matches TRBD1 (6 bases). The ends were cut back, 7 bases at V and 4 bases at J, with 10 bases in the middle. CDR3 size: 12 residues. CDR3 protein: CASTGESTEAFF. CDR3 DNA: TGTGCCAGCACAGGGGAGTCCACTGAAGCTTTCTTT.

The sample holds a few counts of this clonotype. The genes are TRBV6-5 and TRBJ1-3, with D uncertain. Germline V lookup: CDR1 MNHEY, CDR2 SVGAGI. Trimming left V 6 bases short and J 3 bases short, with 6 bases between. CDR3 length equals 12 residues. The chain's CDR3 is CASSSVGNTIYF. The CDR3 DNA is TGTGCCAGCAGCTCGGTTGGAAACACCATATATTTT.

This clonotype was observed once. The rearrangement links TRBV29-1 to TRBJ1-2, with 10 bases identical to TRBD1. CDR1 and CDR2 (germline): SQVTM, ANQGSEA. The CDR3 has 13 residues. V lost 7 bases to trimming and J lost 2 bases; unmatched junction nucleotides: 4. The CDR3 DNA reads TGCAGCGCGGGACAGGGGCTGAACTATGGCTACACCTTC. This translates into CSAGQGLNYGYTF.

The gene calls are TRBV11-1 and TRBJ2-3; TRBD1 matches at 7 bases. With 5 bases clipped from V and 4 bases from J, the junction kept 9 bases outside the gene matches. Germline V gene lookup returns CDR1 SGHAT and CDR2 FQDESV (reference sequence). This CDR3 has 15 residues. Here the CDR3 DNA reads TGTGCCAGCAGCCTCATAGGGGGCGGCGCAGATACGCAGTATTTT. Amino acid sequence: CASSLIGGGADTQYF.

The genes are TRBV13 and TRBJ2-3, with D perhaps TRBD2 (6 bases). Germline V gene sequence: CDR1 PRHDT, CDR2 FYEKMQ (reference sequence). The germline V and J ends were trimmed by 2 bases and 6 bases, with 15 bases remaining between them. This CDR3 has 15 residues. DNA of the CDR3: TGTGCCAGCAGCTTACTTAGCGGTACTATGGATACGCAGTATTTT. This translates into CASSLLSGTMDTQYF.

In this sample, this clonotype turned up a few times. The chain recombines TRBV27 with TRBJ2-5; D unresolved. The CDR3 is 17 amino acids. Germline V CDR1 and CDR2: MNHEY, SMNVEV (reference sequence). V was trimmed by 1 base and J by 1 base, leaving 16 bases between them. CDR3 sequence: CASSLYPGSSSQETQYF. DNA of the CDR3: TGTGCCAGCAGTTTATACCCGGGCTCCTCATCCCAAGAGACCCAGTACTTC.

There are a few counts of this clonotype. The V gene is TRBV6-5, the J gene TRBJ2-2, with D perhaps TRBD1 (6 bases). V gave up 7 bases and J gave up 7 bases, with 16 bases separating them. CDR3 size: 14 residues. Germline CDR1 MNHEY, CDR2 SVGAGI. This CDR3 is CASTTGSNGGELFF. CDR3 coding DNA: TGTGCCAGCACCACAGGGAGTAATGGCGGGGAGCTGTTTTTT.

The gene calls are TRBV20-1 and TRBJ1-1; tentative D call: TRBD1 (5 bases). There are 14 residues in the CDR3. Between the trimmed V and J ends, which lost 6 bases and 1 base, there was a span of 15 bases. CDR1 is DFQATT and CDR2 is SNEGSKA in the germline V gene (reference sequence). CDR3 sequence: CSATRDGANTEAFF. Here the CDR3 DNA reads TGCAGTGCCACCCGGGACGGCGCGAACACTGAAGCTTTCTTT.

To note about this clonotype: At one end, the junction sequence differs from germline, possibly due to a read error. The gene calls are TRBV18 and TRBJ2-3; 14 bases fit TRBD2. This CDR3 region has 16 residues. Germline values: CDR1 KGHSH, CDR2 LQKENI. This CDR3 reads CASSPGTSGGADKQYF. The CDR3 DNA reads TGTGCCAGCTCACCCGGGACTAGCGGGGGTGCAGATAAGCAGTATTTT.

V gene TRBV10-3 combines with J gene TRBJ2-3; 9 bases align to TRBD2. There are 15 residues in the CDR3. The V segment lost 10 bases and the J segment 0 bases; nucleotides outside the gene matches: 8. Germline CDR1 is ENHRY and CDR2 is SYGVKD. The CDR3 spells CASLAGTSSTDTQYF. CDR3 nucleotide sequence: TGTGCCAGTCTAGCGGGAACCTCTAGCACAGATACGCAGTATTTT.

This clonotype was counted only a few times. CDR3 residues: CASRRVYNSPLHF. DNA for the CDR3: TGTGCCAGCCGCCGGGTCTATAATTCACCCCTCCACTTT. J is TRBJ1-6 and V is TRBV6-5; D not certain. V was shortened by 8 bases and J by 3 bases, with 8 bases between the two germline ends. This CDR3 has 13 residues. Germline loops: CDR1 MNHEY, CDR2 SVGAGI.

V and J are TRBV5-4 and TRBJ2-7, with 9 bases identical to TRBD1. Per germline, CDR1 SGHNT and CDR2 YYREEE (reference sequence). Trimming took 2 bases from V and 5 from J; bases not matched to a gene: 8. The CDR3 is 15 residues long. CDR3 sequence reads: CASSFWDRVADEQYF. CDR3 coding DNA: TGTGCCAGCAGCTTCTGGGACAGGGTTGCCGACGAGCAGTACTTC.

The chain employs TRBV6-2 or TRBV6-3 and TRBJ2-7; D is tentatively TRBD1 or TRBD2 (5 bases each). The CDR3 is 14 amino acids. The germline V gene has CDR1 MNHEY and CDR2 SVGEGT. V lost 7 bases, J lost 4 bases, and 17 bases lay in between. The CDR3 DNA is TGTGCCAGCAATTCGGGACGGTTGACGTACGAGCAGTACTTC. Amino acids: CASNSGRLTYEQYF.

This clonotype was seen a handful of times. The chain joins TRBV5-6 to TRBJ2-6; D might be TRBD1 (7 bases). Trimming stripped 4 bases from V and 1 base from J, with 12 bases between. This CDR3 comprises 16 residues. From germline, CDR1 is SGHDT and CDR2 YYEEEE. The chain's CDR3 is CASSPEGASGANVLTF. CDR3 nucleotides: TGTGCCAGCAGCCCGGAGGGGGCATCTGGGGCCAACGTCCTGACTTTC.

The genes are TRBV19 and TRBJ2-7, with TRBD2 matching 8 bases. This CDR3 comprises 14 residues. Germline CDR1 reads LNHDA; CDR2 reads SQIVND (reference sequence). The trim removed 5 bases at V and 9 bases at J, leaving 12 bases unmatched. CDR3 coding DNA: TGTGCCAGTAGTCTGGGACTAGTCTATCGCGCGCAGTACTTC. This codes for CASSLGLVYRAQYF.

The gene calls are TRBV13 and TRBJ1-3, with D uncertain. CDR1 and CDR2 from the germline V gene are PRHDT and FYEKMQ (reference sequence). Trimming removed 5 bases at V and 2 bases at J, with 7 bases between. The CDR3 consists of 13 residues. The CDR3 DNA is TGTGCCAGCAGCCGTATAGCTGGAAACACCATATATTTT. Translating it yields CASSRIAGNTIYF. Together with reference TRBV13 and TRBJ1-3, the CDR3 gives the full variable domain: AAGVIQSPRHLIKEKRETATLKCYPIPRHDTVYWYQQGPGQDPQFLISFYEKMQSDKGSIPDRFSAQQFSDYHSELNMSSLELGDSALYFCASSRIAGNTIYFGEGSWLTVV.

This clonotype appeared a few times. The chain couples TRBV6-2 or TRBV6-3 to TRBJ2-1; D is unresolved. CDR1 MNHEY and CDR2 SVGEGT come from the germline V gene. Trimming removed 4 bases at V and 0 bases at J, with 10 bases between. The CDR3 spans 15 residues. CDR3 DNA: TGTGCCAGCAGTTTCCAGTATAGCTCCTACAATGAGCAGTTCTTC. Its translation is CASSFQYSSYNEQFF.

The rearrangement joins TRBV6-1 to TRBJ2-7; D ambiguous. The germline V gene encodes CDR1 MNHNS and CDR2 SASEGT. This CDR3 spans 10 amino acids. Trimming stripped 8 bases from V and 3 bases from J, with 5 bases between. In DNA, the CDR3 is TGTGCCAGCGTCGACTACGAGCAGTACTTC. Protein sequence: CASVDYEQYF.

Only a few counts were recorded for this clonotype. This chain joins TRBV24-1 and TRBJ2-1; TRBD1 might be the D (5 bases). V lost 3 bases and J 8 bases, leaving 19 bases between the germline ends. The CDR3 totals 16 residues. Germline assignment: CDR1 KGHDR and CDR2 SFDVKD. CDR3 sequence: CATSDPRPQGRDEQFF. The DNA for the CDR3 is TGTGCCACCAGTGATCCTAGGCCTCAGGGCCGGGATGAGCAGTTCTTC.

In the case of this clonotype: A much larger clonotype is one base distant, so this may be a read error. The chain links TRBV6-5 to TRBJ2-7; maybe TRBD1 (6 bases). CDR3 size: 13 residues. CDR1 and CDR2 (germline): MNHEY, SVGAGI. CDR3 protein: CTSSYSRGYEQYF. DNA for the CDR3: TGTACCAGCAGTTACTCGAGGGGGTACGAGCAGTACTTC.

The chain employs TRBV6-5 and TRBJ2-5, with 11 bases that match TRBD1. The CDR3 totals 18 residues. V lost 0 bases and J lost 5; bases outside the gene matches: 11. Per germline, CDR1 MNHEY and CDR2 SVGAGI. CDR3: CASSYSMTGTGGQETQYF. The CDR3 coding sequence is TGTGCCAGCAGTTACTCGATGACCGGGACAGGGGGGCAGGAGACCCAGTACTTC.

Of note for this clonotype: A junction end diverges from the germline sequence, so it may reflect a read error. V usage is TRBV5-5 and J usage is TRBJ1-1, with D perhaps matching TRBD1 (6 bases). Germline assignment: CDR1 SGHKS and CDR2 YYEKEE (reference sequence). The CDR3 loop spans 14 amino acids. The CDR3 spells CASRLDSPNTEAFF. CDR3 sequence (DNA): TGCGCCAGCAGGTTGGACAGCCCGAACACTGAAGCTTTCTTT.

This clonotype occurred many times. The CDR3, as DNA: TGTGCCAGTAGTATTTACGTCTCAGATACGCAGTATTTT. Translating gives CASSIYVSDTQYF. The chain recombines TRBV19 with TRBJ2-3; D is undetermined. Trimming removed 3 bases from V and 4 bases from J, with 8 bases in between. The CDR3 runs to 13 residues. Germline V CDR1 and CDR2: LNHDA, SQIVND (reference sequence).

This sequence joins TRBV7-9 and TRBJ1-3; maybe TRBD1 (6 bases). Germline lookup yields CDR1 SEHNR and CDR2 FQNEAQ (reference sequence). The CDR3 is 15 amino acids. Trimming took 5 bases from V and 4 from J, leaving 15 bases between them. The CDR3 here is CASSTTGRRGNTIYF. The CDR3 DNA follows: TGTGCCAGCAGCACAACAGGGCGTAGAGGAAACACCATATATTTT.

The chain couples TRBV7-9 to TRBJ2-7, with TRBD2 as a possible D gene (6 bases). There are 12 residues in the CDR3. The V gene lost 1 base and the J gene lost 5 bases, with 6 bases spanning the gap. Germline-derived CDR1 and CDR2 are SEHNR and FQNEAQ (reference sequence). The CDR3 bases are TGTGCCAGCAGCTTAGGGGGGGACGAGCAGTACTTC. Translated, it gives CASSLGGDEQYF.